What follows describes a single T cell receptor (beta chain). The data derive from a study of OX40 agonist ivuxolimab in advanced cancers. Deletions cut 6 bases from V and 1 base from J, with 7 bases between. CDR3 size: 13 residues. The germline CDR1 and CDR2 sequences are MNHEY and SVGAGI. Systemic immunosuppression or a history of autoimmune disease excluded patients. Clones were read by immunoSEQ multiplex PCR, and TCRdb kept only the in-frame ones, dropping some. The data hold nearly 50,000 clones, with around 86% observed a single time. The chain uses TRBV6-5 and TRBJ1-3; no clear D gene. This specimen was CD4+ or CD8+ T cells sorted from blood, taken in a trial of the OX40 agonist ivuxolimab. The clonotype comes from an adult with an advanced solid tumor such as melanoma, head and neck, liver or kidney cancer. CDR3 sequence reads: CASRRISGNTIYF. In DNA, the CDR3 is TGTGCCAGCAGAAGAATATCTGGAAACACCATATATTTT.